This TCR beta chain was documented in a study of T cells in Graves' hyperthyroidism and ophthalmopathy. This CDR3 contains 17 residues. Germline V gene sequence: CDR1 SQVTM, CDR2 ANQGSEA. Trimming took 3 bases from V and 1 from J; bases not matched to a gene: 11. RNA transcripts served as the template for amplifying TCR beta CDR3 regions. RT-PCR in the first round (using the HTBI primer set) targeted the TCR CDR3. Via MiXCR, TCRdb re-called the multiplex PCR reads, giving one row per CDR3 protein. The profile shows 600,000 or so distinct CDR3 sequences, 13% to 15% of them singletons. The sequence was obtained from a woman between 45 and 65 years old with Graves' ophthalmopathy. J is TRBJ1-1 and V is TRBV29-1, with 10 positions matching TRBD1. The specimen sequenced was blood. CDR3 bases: TGCAGCGTTGATGGGGACAGGGGAGGAAAGGGGAACACTGAAGCTTTCTTT. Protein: CSVDGDRGGKGNTEAFF.